The present T cell receptor (beta chain) was sequenced within a study of radiotherapy plus CTLA-4 blockade in lung cancer. Clones were read by immunoSEQ multiplex PCR, and TCRdb kept only the in-frame ones, dropping some. This sample has approximately 100,000 clones, with more than 75% found just once. Germline V gene lookup returns CDR1 LNHDA and CDR2 SQIVND (reference sequence). J gave up 7 bases and V 7 bases, and 16 bases lay outside the gene matches. This CDR3 is built from 18 residues. The genes are TRBV19 and TRBJ2-2; 12 positions agree with TRBD2. This TCR was sampled from a human donor with non-small cell lung cancer that progressed on radiotherapy plus ipilimumab. Some clones in this sample may be carry-over from other donors' samples. Sequences were derived from peripheral blood, sampled from a patient treated with radiotherapy plus ipilimumab. The DNA for the CDR3 is TGTGCCAGTATTAAACCCGTTTCTAGCGGGGGGGCCTTCGGGGAGCTGTTTTTT. Translated: CASIKPVSSGGAFGELFF.